The 20 T cell receptor beta chains below all came from one sample that was sequenced in a study of cytomegalovirus exposure and HLA in healthy donors. Primers: 60 Vbeta forward and 13 Jbeta reverse. Sequencing used immunoSEQ multiplex PCR; TCRdb keeps in-frame clones, though not all of them. Of about 150,000 clones in the sample, around 75% are singletons; the top ten hold 7%. The sample consisted of PBMCs. The source is a man aged 25 to 40 in good health and CMV-seronegative.

This chain links TRBV16 with TRBJ1-2; the D gene is possibly TRBD1 (6 bases). The ends were cut back, 0 bases at V and 6 bases at J, with 20 bases in the middle. CDR1 and CDR2 from the germline V gene are KGHSY and FQNENV. CDR3 length equals 17 residues. The DNA for the CDR3 is TGTGCCAGCAGCCAATCGGTACAGGGTGAAGGATGGGATGGCTACACCTTC. It translates to CASSQSVQGEGWDGYTF.

This chain connects TRBV5-6 to TRBJ2-5; 11 positions match TRBD2. There are 16 residues in the CDR3. Germline V gives CDR1 SGHDT, CDR2 YYEEEE. V lost 1 base to trimming and J lost 7 bases; unmatched junction nucleotides: 9. CDR3 DNA sequence: TGTGCCAGCAGCTTGATTCTAGCGGGGGGCACCGGGACCCAGTACTTC. This translates into CASSLILAGGTGTQYF.

The rearrangement links TRBV9 to TRBJ1-1; perhaps TRBD1 as D (5 bases). Germline V gene sequence: CDR1 SGDLS, CDR2 YYNGEE. The V end lost 5 bases, the J end lost 5 bases, and 16 bases lay between the germline ends. The CDR3 extends over 14 amino acids. CDR3 protein: CASSIVQGGTEAFF. For the CDR3, the DNA is TGTGCCAGCAGTATAGTTCAGGGTGGGACTGAAGCTTTCTTT.

The chain recombines TRBV5-6 with TRBJ2-1; 11 nucleotides match TRBD2. Germline V gene lookup returns CDR1 SGHDT and CDR2 YYEEEE. The CDR3 has 16 amino acids. With 0 bases clipped from V and 4 bases from J, the junction kept 3 bases outside the gene matches. The CDR3 loop reads CASSLAGTSGYNEQFF. The CDR3 DNA is TGTGCCAGCAGCTTGGCCGGGACTAGCGGTTACAATGAGCAGTTCTTC.

This CDR3 is CASSRVTDTQYF. CDR3 nucleotide sequence: TGTGCCAGCAGCAGGGTCACAGATACGCAGTATTTT. The chain is built from TRBV6-1 and TRBJ2-3; TRBD1 might be the D (5 bases). CDR1 and CDR2 from the germline V gene are MNHNS and SASEGT. The CDR3 is made up of 12 amino acids. V gave up 6 bases and J gave up 2 bases, with 6 bases separating them.

Comment on this clone: Distinct nucleotide sequences in the sample also encode this CDR3. The V gene is TRBV11-2, the J gene TRBJ1-2, with 7 bases that match TRBD1. V lost 1 base to trimming and J lost 6 bases; unmatched junction nucleotides: 5. Germline CDR1 is SGHAT and CDR2 is FQNNGV. CDR3 length: 14 residues. In DNA form, the CDR3 reads TGTGCCAGCAGCTTAGGACAGGGATACGATGGCTACACCTTC. This encodes CASSLGQGYDGYTF.

The chain joins TRBV2 to TRBJ2-5, with 15 bases that match TRBD2. This CDR3 has 16 amino acids. Germline-derived CDR1 and CDR2 are SNHLY and FYNNEI. The trim removed 4 bases at V and 5 bases at J, leaving 5 bases unmatched. The DNA of the CDR3 is TGTGCCAGCAGTGTTGGACTAGCGGGAGGGCGGGAGACCCAGTACTTC. Protein sequence: CASSVGLAGGRETQYF.

The rearrangement uses TRBV2 and TRBJ2-5, with D possibly being TRBD1 (5 bases). The germline CDR1 and CDR2 sequences are SNHLY and FYNNEI. V gave up 3 bases and J gave up 5 bases, with 16 bases separating them. The CDR3 covers 15 residues. CDR3 sequence (DNA): TGTGCCAGCAGTGACCGGACATTCGGACGGGAGACCCAGTACTTC. Amino acids: CASSDRTFGRETQYF. The whole variable domain, remainder taken from reference TRBV2 and TRBJ2-5, is EPEVTQTPSHQVTQMGQEVILRCVPISNHLYFYWYRQILGQKVEFLVSFYNNEISEKSEIFDDQFSVERPDGSNFTLKIRSTKLEDSAMYFCASSDRTFGRETQYFGPGTRLLVL.

The chain recombines TRBV25-1 with TRBJ1-2; D might be TRBD1 (6 bases). The V and J ends lost 0 bases and 4 bases respectively, with 9 bases between them. CDR1 is MGHDK, CDR2 SYGVNS, per germline. The CDR3 has 14 residues. The CDR3 is CASSEYTGLYGYTF. The CDR3 DNA follows: TGTGCCAGCAGTGAATATACAGGGCTCTATGGCTACACCTTC.

V and J are TRBV18 and TRBJ2-2; D gene uncertain. With 3 bases removed from V and 2 bases from J, the gap between germline ends came to 7 bases. Germline V gene sequence: CDR1 KGHSH, CDR2 LQKENI. The CDR3 is 14 residues long. This CDR3 reads CASSPRSNTGELFF. The CDR3 DNA reads as TGTGCCAGCTCACCTAGATCAAACACCGGGGAGCTGTTTTTT.

This clone turned up a few times. V usage is TRBV9 and J usage is TRBJ2-2; D gene ambiguous. Deletions cut 0 bases from V and 3 bases from J, with 6 bases between. The CDR3 is 14 amino acids. Germline CDR1 is SGDLS and CDR2 is YYNGEE. DNA for the CDR3: TGTGCCAGCAGCGTAGCAGGCTACACCGGGGAGCTGTTTTTT. Translation gives CASSVAGYTGELFF.

This sequence joins TRBV9 and TRBJ2-3, with 7 bases fitting TRBD2. Germline V lookup: CDR1 SGDLS, CDR2 YYNGEE. Germline trimming cut 3 bases from V and 0 bases from J; bases unmatched to any gene: 4. The CDR3 is 15 amino acids. DNA for the CDR3: TGTGCCAGCAGCGCCCTAGCGGCAAGCACAGATACGCAGTATTTT. Its protein product is CASSALAASTDTQYF.

The genes are TRBV2 and TRBJ2-7; possible D gene TRBD2, 6 bases. The CDR3 length is 12 residues. Germline assignment: CDR1 SNHLY and CDR2 FYNNEI. Trimming cost V 7 bases and J 1 base, with 8 bases left between them. CDR3 amino acids: CASKGGSYEQYF. In DNA form, the CDR3 reads TGTGCCAGCAAGGGAGGATCCTACGAGCAGTACTTC.

The chain joins TRBV6-1 to TRBJ2-1; 7 nucleotides line up with TRBD1. The germline gives CDR1 MNHNS, CDR2 SASEGT. The V segment lost 7 bases and the J segment 0 bases; nucleotides outside the gene matches: 6. The CDR3 is made up of 15 amino acids. Written as DNA, the CDR3 is TGTGCCAGCAATCCTCGGGACAGCTCCTACAATGAGCAGTTCTTC. This sequence encodes CASNPRDSSYNEQFF.

This clone was seen more than once but under ten times. The chain has TRBV11-1 and TRBJ2-5; D remains ambiguous. Germline lookup yields CDR1 SGHAT and CDR2 FQDESV (reference sequence). The V end was cut by 1 base, the J end by 5 bases, with 11 bases between. The CDR3 spans 14 residues. CDR3 DNA: TGTGCCAGCAGCTTAGGGCTAGAATACGAGACCCAGTACTTC. This encodes CASSLGLEYETQYF.

This clone came up a few times. The chain links TRBV11-2 to TRBJ2-7; no reliable D call. With 5 bases removed from V and 0 bases from J, the gap between germline ends came to 17 bases. From germline, CDR1 is SGHAT and CDR2 FQNNGV. The CDR3 has 16 amino acids. DNA of the CDR3: TGTGCCAGCAGCCACCCAGATGCTGGCGGCTCCTACGAGCAGTACTTC. Protein: CASSHPDAGGSYEQYF.

The chain carries TRBV5-6 and TRBJ2-1; the D is unclear. The germline V and J ends were trimmed by 7 bases and 2 bases, with 13 bases remaining between them. The CDR3 covers 14 residues. Germline V lookup: CDR1 SGHDT, CDR2 YYEEEE. CDR3 bases: TGTGCCAGCGCGCCCCAATCCCCCTACAATGAGCAGTTCTTC. Amino acids: CASAPQSPYNEQFF.

The rearrangement joins TRBV30 to TRBJ2-1; D gene ambiguous. Germline lookup yields CDR1 GTSNPN and CDR2 SVGIG (reference sequence). The ends were cut back, 0 bases at V and 3 bases at J, with 15 bases in the middle. The CDR3 is made up of 16 amino acids. The CDR3 nucleotides read TGTGCCTGGAGTGTAAACGAGGCGAGCTACTACAATGAGCAGTTCTTC. It is translated as CAWSVNEASYYNEQFF. The full variable domain, its missing parts supplied by reference TRBV30 and TRBJ2-1, is SQTIHQWPATLVQPVGSPLSLECTVEGTSNPNLYWYRQAAGRGLQLLFYSVGIGQISSEVPQNLSASRPQDRQFILSSKKLLLSDSGFYLCAWSVNEASYYNEQFFGPGTRLTVL.

V and J are TRBV7-9 and TRBJ2-5; TRBD1 matches 7 bases. Trimming took 4 bases from V and 3 from J; bases not matched to a gene: 11. CDR3 size: 16 residues. Per the germline V gene, CDR1 is SEHNR and CDR2 is FQNEAQ (reference sequence). CDR3 bases: TGTGCCAGCAGCTATACCGACAGGGCCGGGGAAGAGACCCAGTACTTC. Translating it yields CASSYTDRAGEETQYF.

V gene TRBV10-1 combines with J gene TRBJ1-2, with TRBD1 matching over 11 bases. The CDR3 spans 17 residues. The V and J ends lost 5 bases and 6 bases, in that order; junction bases with no gene match: 14. Germline V gene data show CDR1 as WNHNN and CDR2 as SYGVQD (reference sequence). CDR3 bases: TGCGCCAGCAGTCCGGGAGGACAGGGGGCTTCTGAGCATGGCTACACCTTC. Translation: CASSPGGQGASEHGYTF.